The 21 T cell receptor beta chains below all came from one sample that was sequenced in a study of cytomegalovirus exposure and HLA in healthy donors. The PCR ran on 60 Vbeta and 13 Jbeta primers. Only in-frame clones appear in the TCRdb table, and some are missing; sequencing was by immunoSEQ multiplex PCR. The sample has about 120,000 clones, more than 60% seen once. Material for sequencing was PBMCs. The source is a woman between 35 and 50 years old in good health and CMV-seronegative.

The chain carries TRBV6-1 and TRBJ1-2; possibly TRBD1 for D (5 bases). Per the germline V gene, CDR1 is MNHNS and CDR2 is SASEGT. Trimming pared 0 bases from V and 8 bases from J, leaving 16 bases between. The CDR3 extends over 15 amino acids. The DNA of the CDR3 is TGTGCCAGCAGTGAAGCCTTACAGGCCTCTTGGGGCTACACCTTC. It translates to CASSEALQASWGYTF.

This clone was seen more than once but under ten times. The rearrangement links TRBV7-6 to TRBJ1-6; D not certain. CDR1 is SGHVS, CDR2 FNYEAQ, per germline. The V end lost 5 bases, the J end lost 5 bases, and 19 bases lay between the germline ends. CDR3 size: 17 residues. The CDR3 nucleotides read TGTGCCAGCAGCCCGCGACTCCTAGCCGGGGATAATTCACCCCTCCACTTT. It translates to CASSPRLLAGDNSPLHF.

The chain joins TRBV2 to TRBJ1-5; 10 bases map to TRBD1. V lost 10 bases, J lost 2 bases, and 11 bases stayed unmatched. The CDR3 contains 16 residues. Germline CDR1 is SNHLY and CDR2 is FYNNEI. CDR3 in DNA: TGTGCCACCCTGAGACAGGGGGCGCGTGGCAATCAGCCCCAGCATTTT. Translated, it gives CATLRQGARGNQPQHF.

V gene TRBV5-1 combines with J gene TRBJ2-7; 12 bases are a match to TRBD1. The trim removed 4 bases at V and 6 bases at J, leaving 11 bases unmatched. The CDR3 covers 16 residues. Germline assignment: CDR1 SGHRS and CDR2 YFSETQ. The CDR3 DNA reads TGCGCCAGCAGCCCGTCCGGGACAGGGGGCCTCAGCGAGCAGTACTTC. This gives the protein CASSPSGTGGLSEQYF.

This clone was seen more than once but under ten times. V usage is TRBV18 and J usage is TRBJ2-2, with unresolved D. This CDR3 has 17 amino acids. Deletions cut 2 bases from V and 1 base from J, with 14 bases between. Germline V gene data show CDR1 as KGHSH and CDR2 as LQKENI. The CDR3 here is CASSPFPMAGNTGELFF. Written as DNA, the CDR3 is TGTGCCAGCTCACCATTTCCCATGGCAGGGAACACCGGGGAGCTGTTTTTT.

This clone has a handful of counts. The chain recombines TRBV19 with TRBJ2-7; D is perhaps TRBD2 (5 bases). Germline CDR1 and CDR2: LNHDA and SQIVND (reference sequence). The V and J ends lost 5 bases and 0 bases respectively, with 14 bases between them. The CDR3 has 15 residues. The CDR3 DNA reads TGTGCCAGTAGTTCGGGTGAGGACTTCTCCTACGAGCAGTACTTC. Amino acids: CASSSGEDFSYEQYF.

The sample holds a few counts of this clone. The chain recombines TRBV5-1 with TRBJ2-7; 8 positions agree with TRBD2. With 3 bases clipped from V and 5 bases from J, the junction kept 10 bases outside the gene matches. CDR1 is SGHRS and CDR2 is YFSETQ in the germline V gene. CDR3 length: 15 residues. The CDR3: CASSSVSGGPDEQYF. CDR3 DNA sequence: TGCGCCAGCAGCTCCGTAAGCGGGGGTCCAGACGAGCAGTACTTC. The full variable domain, in which reference TRBV5-1 and TRBJ2-7 provide the parts outside the CDR3, is KAGVTQTPRYLIKTRGQQVTLSCSPISGHRSVSWYQQTPGQGLQFLFEYFSETQRNKGNFPGRFSGRQFSNSRSEMNVSTLELGDSALYLCASSSVSGGPDEQYFGPGTRLTVT.

The CDR3 sequence is CASSLELAGNTIYF. The CDR3, as DNA: TGTGCCAGCAGCTTGGAACTAGCTGGAAACACCATATATTTT. The chain uses TRBV5-4 and TRBJ1-3; D is unresolved. The CDR3 has 14 amino acids. The germline V gene has CDR1 SGHNT and CDR2 YYREEE (reference sequence). Trimming removed 0 bases at V and 2 bases at J, with 6 bases between.

The rearrangement joins TRBV2 to TRBJ1-5; tentatively, D is TRBD1 (6 bases). The CDR3 spans 13 residues. CDR1 and CDR2 from the germline V gene are SNHLY and FYNNEI. Between the trimmed V and J ends, which lost 5 bases and 8 bases, there was a span of 13 bases. The chain's CDR3 is CASSLDSLEPQHF. The CDR3 nucleotides are TGTGCCAGCAGTCTGGACAGTTTAGAGCCCCAGCATTTT.

The count of this clone is one. The rearrangement uses TRBV5-4 and TRBJ2-5; 7 nucleotides align to TRBD1. Germline values: CDR1 SGHNT, CDR2 YYREEE (reference sequence). CDR3 length: 14 residues. Trimming cost V 4 bases and J 5 bases; bases outside gene matches: 8. In DNA form, the CDR3 reads TGTGCCAGCAGCGGAAGGGGGCGGACGGAGACCCAGTACTTC. Protein sequence: CASSGRGRTETQYF.

The gene calls are TRBV4-2 and TRBJ1-2, with TRBD1 matching 9 bases. The CDR3 covers 15 residues. V lost 0 bases, J lost 4 bases, and 3 bases stayed unmatched. CDR1 and CDR2 from the germline V gene are LGHNA and YNFKEQ. The CDR3 nucleotides read TGTGCCAGCAGCCAAGAGACAGGGGGGAGCTATGGCTACACCTTC. Translation gives CASSQETGGSYGYTF.

The J gene is TRBJ2-7, the V gene TRBV2; D might be TRBD1 (5 bases). Germline V gene sequence: CDR1 SNHLY, CDR2 FYNNEI. With 2 bases removed from V and 0 bases from J, the gap between germline ends came to 8 bases. The CDR3 length is 14 residues. CDR3 sequence: CASSERQSSYEQYF. Here the CDR3 DNA reads TGTGCCAGCAGTGAACGACAGAGCTCCTACGAGCAGTACTTC.

The V gene is TRBV11-1, the J gene TRBJ1-6; the match to TRBD1 covers 8 bases. Per the germline V gene, CDR1 is SGHAT and CDR2 is FQDESV (reference sequence). V shed 6 bases and J 10 bases; nucleotides not matched to a gene: 17. The CDR3 loop spans 17 amino acids. CDR3 loop: CASRSTGQGLAKSPLHF. CDR3 DNA sequence: TGTGCCAGCAGATCGACCGGACAGGGTTTGGCCAAGTCACCCCTCCACTTT.

The chain is built from TRBV28 and TRBJ2-7; D gene uncertain. The CDR3 totals 13 residues. Germline CDR1 and CDR2: MDHEN and SYDVKM. Deletions cut 10 bases from V and 2 bases from J, with 15 bases between. CDR3 loop: CATRAPTTYEQYF. The CDR3 DNA follows: TGTGCCACCAGAGCCCCGACAACCTACGAGCAGTACTTC.

This clone appeared once. The J gene is TRBJ2-3, the V gene TRBV25-1; 9 bases are a match to TRBD1. Germline lookup yields CDR1 MGHDK and CDR2 SYGVNS. The CDR3 consists of 15 residues. Unmatched junction bases numbered 6, after V lost 5 bases and J lost 3 bases. CDR3: CASSTRDRVTDTQYF. In nucleotides, the CDR3 is TGTGCCAGCAGTACCCGGGACAGGGTTACAGATACGCAGTATTTT.

The chain carries TRBV6-5 and TRBJ2-1; 7 bases are a match to TRBD2. This CDR3 spans 14 amino acids. V was clipped by 2 bases and J by 5 bases; unmatched bases: 3. CDR1 MNHEY and CDR2 SVGAGI come from the germline V gene. The CDR3 DNA reads as TGTGCCAGCAGTTACAGCGGGGAAGACAATGAGCAGTTCTTC. This translates into CASSYSGEDNEQFF.

This rearrangement joins TRBV9 to TRBJ1-3, with a weak D call TRBD1 (5 bases). Per the germline V gene, CDR1 is SGDLS and CDR2 is YYNGEE. The CDR3 runs 14 residues. V dropped 6 bases and J dropped 1 base, with 11 bases sitting between them. CDR3 in DNA: TGTGCCAGCAACCGGGGGACTTCTGGAAACACCATATATTTT. It is translated as CASNRGTSGNTIYF.

The chain combines TRBV5-1 with TRBJ2-3, with a tentative D call TRBD2 (5 bases). V lost 4 bases to trimming and J lost 6 bases, with 12 bases between them. This CDR3 comprises 13 residues. CDR1 and CDR2 (germline): SGHRS, YFSETQ. CDR3 sequence (DNA): TGCGCCAGCAGCCCTGCAGGCGGGGATACGCAGTATTTT. This gives the protein CASSPAGGDTQYF.

This clone was recorded a few times. The genes are TRBV25-1 and TRBJ2-5; TRBD2 is a possible D gene (7 bases). This CDR3 has 15 amino acids. V was trimmed by 2 bases and J by 5 bases, leaving 15 bases between them. Per germline, CDR1 MGHDK and CDR2 SYGVNS. CDR3 nucleotides: TGTGCCAGCAGTGAAACGGGGGGCCCTGCGGAGACCCAGTACTTC. Its protein product is CASSETGGPAETQYF.

This sequence joins TRBV7-9 and TRBJ2-1; 8 bases match TRBD2. This CDR3 is 15 amino acids long. CDR1 is SEHNR, CDR2 FQNEAQ, per germline (reference sequence). V lost 5 bases to trimming and J lost 2 bases; unmatched junction nucleotides: 5. The CDR3, as DNA: TGTGCCAGCAGCCCAGCGGGAGACCCCTACAATGAGCAGTTCTTC. Translated: CASSPAGDPYNEQFF.

The chain carries TRBV6-6 and TRBJ1-2; no reliable D call. Trimming left V 0 bases short and J 2 bases short, with 4 bases between. The CDR3 length is 13 residues. The germline V gene encodes CDR1 MNHNY and CDR2 SVGAGI (reference sequence). CDR3 sequence: CASSYSTNYGYTF. The CDR3 DNA reads as TGTGCCAGCAGTTACTCGACAAACTATGGCTACACCTTC.